One sample yielded the 14 T cell receptor beta chains listed below, sequenced in a study of Ad26.COV2.S vaccination and SARS-CoV-2 variants. Treatment here: over 15 received Ad26.COV2.S at low or high dose, single or two shots; 5 received placebo; per-sample allocation not given. Day 63 after the first injection of vaccine or placebo was the sampling time. Data came from immunoSEQ multiplex PCR; TCRdb stores just in-frame clones and leaves some out. The repertoire consists of roughly 700,000 clones, with about 90% occurring once and the leading ten covering about 1.5%. The sequenced sample was peripheral blood, obtained in a trial of Ad26.COV2.S vaccine versus placebo. These TCRs come from a person aged 18 to 59 who received the Ad26.COV2.S COVID-19 vaccine or a placebo.

The chain recombines TRBV3-1 (or the pseudogene TRBV3-2) with TRBJ1-2; 8 bases fit TRBD1. Germline CDR1 LGHDT, CDR2 YNNKEL (reference sequence). Germline trimming cut 4 bases from V and 6 bases from J; bases unmatched to any gene: 7. The CDR3 sequence is 14 residues long. The CDR3 DNA follows: TGTGCCAGCAGCCCGATGGGACAGGACCATGGCTACACCTTC. It translates to CASSPMGQDHGYTF.

The chain carries TRBV7-2 and TRBJ1-4; possible D gene TRBD1, 6 bases. The V gene's germline CDR1 is SGHTA and CDR2 FQGNSA. V was shortened by 3 bases and J by 6 bases, with 11 bases between the two germline ends. This CDR3 has 14 amino acids. For the CDR3, the DNA is TGTGCCAGCAGCTTGGGGGGCGTTGATGAAAAACTGTTTTTT. It specifies CASSLGGVDEKLFF. Looking up the rest from reference TRBV7-2 and TRBJ1-4 gives the full variable domain: GAGVSQSPSNKVTEKGKDVELRCDPISGHTALYWYRQSLGQGLEFLIYFQGNSAPDKSGLPSDRFSAERTGGSVSTLTIQRTQQEDSAVYLCASSLGGVDEKLFFGSGTQLSVL.

A single count supports this clone. J is TRBJ2-1 and V is TRBV4-1; the match to TRBD2 covers 10 bases. The germline V gene has CDR1 MGHRA and CDR2 YSYEKL. V was pared by 4 bases and J by 10 bases, with 16 bases of the junction left unmatched. The CDR3 has 17 residues. CDR3 sequence (DNA): TGCGCCAGCAGCCGCACCCCCAGCGGGGGGGCCGTAATGGAGCAGTTCTTC. Translation gives CASSRTPSGGAVMEQFF.

The table lists this clone with a few counts. The gene calls are TRBV12-3 or TRBV12-4 and TRBJ1-5; D not resolved. The CDR3 sequence is 13 residues long. The V gene lost 3 bases and the J gene lost 0 bases, with 3 bases spanning the gap. CDR3 in amino acids: CASSLVSNQPQHF. The DNA for the CDR3 is TGTGCCAGCAGTTTGGTTAGCAATCAGCCCCAGCATTTT.

This chain links TRBV6-6 with TRBJ2-4; D remains ambiguous. The CDR3 contains 14 residues. The ends were cut back, 4 bases at V and 8 bases at J, with 15 bases in the middle. Germline assignment: CDR1 MNHNY and CDR2 SVGAGI (reference sequence). DNA for the CDR3: TGTGCCAGCAGTTCTACTGGGCGGTTGGACATTCAGTACTTC. Its translation is CASSSTGRLDIQYF.

The chain couples TRBV6-1 to TRBJ2-6, with a tentative D call TRBD2 (5 bases). V was shortened by 2 bases and J by 3 bases, with 14 bases between the two germline ends. CDR1 is MNHNS, CDR2 SASEGT, per germline. The CDR3 loop spans 17 amino acids. The CDR3 DNA sequence: TGTGCCAGCAGTGAAATTGCAGGAGGTTTTGGGGCCAACGTCCTGACTTTC. Protein sequence: CASSEIAGGFGANVLTF.

The chain is built from TRBV5-5 and TRBJ1-6, with a weak D call TRBD1 (5 bases). V shed 3 bases and J shed 11 bases, with 15 bases lying between them. CDR1 and CDR2 from the germline V gene are SGHKS and YYEKEE (reference sequence). CDR3 length equals 14 residues. In nucleotides, the CDR3 is TGTGCCAGCAGCTCCGGTCACGGGGGGACACCCCTCCACTTT. Protein sequence: CASSSGHGGTPLHF.

The chain is built from TRBV18 and TRBJ1-2; D gene unclear. V was trimmed by 3 bases and J by 3 bases, leaving 5 bases between them. From germline, CDR1 is KGHSH and CDR2 LQKENI. CDR3 length: 12 amino acids. The CDR3 DNA reads as TGTGCCAGCTCACCGCGAGACTATGGCTACACCTTC. Translating gives CASSPRDYGYTF. Full variable domain (remainder filled in from reference TRBV18 and TRBJ1-2): NAGVMQNPRHLVRRRGQEARLRCSPMKGHSHVYWYRQLPEEGLKFMVYLQKENIIDESGMPKERFSAEFPKEGPSILRIQQVVRGDSAAYFCASSPRDYGYTFGSGTRLTVV.

The gene calls are TRBV15 and TRBJ2-7; 9 bases line up with TRBD1. This CDR3 has 14 residues. V lost 5 bases to trimming and J lost 3 bases; unmatched junction nucleotides: 5. CDR1 is LNHNV, CDR2 YYDKDF, per germline (reference sequence). In DNA, the CDR3 is TGTGCCACCAGCTCAGGACAGGGGCTCTACGAGCAGTACTTC. The encoded protein is CATSSGQGLYEQYF.

This chain connects TRBV19 to TRBJ2-7; D tentatively reads TRBD1 or TRBD2 (6 bases each). The CDR3 runs 14 residues. CDR1 and CDR2 (germline): LNHDA, SQIVND (reference sequence). V lost 5 bases to trimming and J lost 11 bases, with 22 bases between them. The CDR3 nucleotides read TGTGCCAGTAGTCCGTCGACAAGGGGGGAACAGGAGTACTTC. Translated: CASSPSTRGEQEYF.

A few counts support this clone. The CDR3 loop is CASRAAGNTIYF. The DNA for the CDR3 is TGCGCCAGCAGAGCGGCGGGAAACACCATATATTTT. The chain recombines TRBV5-1 with TRBJ1-3; no clear D gene. V lost 5 bases and J lost 4, with 7 bases in between. The CDR3 loop spans 12 amino acids. CDR1 and CDR2 from the germline V gene are SGHRS and YFSETQ.

J is TRBJ1-4 and V is TRBV25-1; D may be TRBD1 (5 bases). The CDR3 is made up of 15 amino acids. Trimming left V 3 bases short and J 5 bases short, with 13 bases between. Per germline, CDR1 MGHDK and CDR2 SYGVNS. CDR3 sequence reads: CASSEYRTSNEKLFF. The CDR3 DNA reads TGTGCCAGCAGTGAGTACAGGACGTCGAATGAAAAACTGTTTTTT.

The chain is built from TRBV7-2 and TRBJ1-4; possible D gene TRBD1, 5 bases. The CDR3 extends over 15 amino acids. Trimming removed 8 bases from V and 0 bases from J, with 13 bases in between. Germline-derived CDR1 and CDR2 are SGHTA and FQGNSA. CDR3 residues: CASSRDGATNEKLFF. The CDR3 DNA follows: TGTGCCAGCTCCAGGGACGGAGCAACTAATGAAAAACTGTTTTTT. Based on the CDR3 plus reference TRBV7-2 and TRBJ1-4, the full variable domain is GAGVSQSPSNKVTEKGKDVELRCDPISGHTALYWYRQSLGQGLEFLIYFQGNSAPDKSGLPSDRFSAERTGGSVSTLTIQRTQQEDSAVYLCASSRDGATNEKLFFGSGTQLSVL.

The genes are TRBV6-6 and TRBJ2-7, with 10 nucleotides matching TRBD2. V trimming: 8 bases; J trimming: 2 bases; junction bases outside the gene matches: 6. Germline lookup yields CDR1 MNHNY and CDR2 SVGAGI (reference sequence). The CDR3 length is 14 residues. CDR3: CASGNSGGTYEQYF. CDR3 nucleotides: TGTGCCAGCGGTAATAGCGGGGGGACCTACGAGCAGTACTTC.